Shown below are 20 T cell receptor beta chains from a single sample sequenced in a study of cytomegalovirus exposure and HLA in healthy donors. Method: immunoSEQ multiplex PCR; TCRdb's copy keeps in-frame clones and lacks some. The profile shows about 200,000 clones, approximately 85% of them singletons. The specimen sequenced was PBMCs. The receptor source for this set is a woman under 30 in good health and CMV-seronegative.

V is TRBV21-1 and J is TRBJ1-4; TRBD1 is taken as the D call from the table, unchecked against the DNA. TRBV21-1 is annotated as a pseudogene. This CDR3 has 16 residues. CDR3 nucleotides: TGTGCCAGCAGCAATTCACCGGGACAGGGAAATGAAAAACTGTTTTTT. This sequence encodes CASSNSPGQGNEKLFF.

V gene TRBV13 combines with J gene TRBJ1-6; a weak D match, TRBD1 (5 bases). The CDR3 length is 17 residues. Germline loops: CDR1 PRHDT, CDR2 FYEKMQ (reference sequence). V was cut by 5 bases and J by 8 bases, with 22 bases left in between. CDR3 residues: CASSRDSQGARYSPLHF. CDR3 bases: TGTGCCAGCAGCCGGGACTCCCAGGGTGCGAGGTATTCACCCCTCCACTTT.

The rearrangement links TRBV6-1 to TRBJ1-5; D is ambiguous. CDR1 is MNHNS and CDR2 is SASEGT in the germline V gene. The germline V and J ends were trimmed by 1 base and 0 bases, with 4 bases remaining between them. This CDR3 is 14 amino acids long. This CDR3 is CASSEVYSNQPQHF. Written as DNA, the CDR3 is TGTGCCAGCAGTGAAGTCTATAGCAATCAGCCCCAGCATTTT.

The J gene is TRBJ1-5, the V gene TRBV7-2; TRBD1 agrees at 12 bases. CDR3 length: 18 residues. Trimming at V came to 2 bases and at J to 4 bases, leaving 9 bases not matched to a gene. Germline CDR1 SGHTA, CDR2 FQGNSA. Here the CDR3 reads CASSLRIRDRGRNQPQHF. The CDR3 DNA reads as TGTGCCAGCAGCTTACGCATCCGGGACAGGGGGCGTAATCAGCCCCAGCATTTT.

The genes are TRBV29-1 and TRBJ2-7, with 11 bases fitting TRBD1. The J segment lost 4 bases and the V segment lost 0 bases, leaving 8 bases of the junction unmatched. This CDR3 region has 16 residues. Germline V CDR1 and CDR2: SQVTM, ANQGSEA. DNA of the CDR3: TGCAGCGTTGAAGACGCGTCGGGGACAGGGGGGTACGAGCAGTACTTC. This encodes CSVEDASGTGGYEQYF.

V is TRBV11-2 and J is TRBJ2-7; the D gene is possibly TRBD1 (5 bases). Germline V lookup: CDR1 SGHAT, CDR2 FQNNGV. V was cut by 2 bases and J by 7 bases, with 21 bases left in between. This CDR3 is built from 16 residues. In DNA, the CDR3 is TGTGCCAGCAGCTTATCGCGTGTGGGGCCCCTAAGGGAGCAGTACTTC. Protein sequence: CASSLSRVGPLREQYF.

This clone came up many times. The CDR3 sequence: CSVAGIGGLNTEAFF. CDR3 in DNA: TGCAGCGTTGCCGGGATCGGGGGTTTGAACACTGAAGCTTTCTTT. The chain carries TRBV29-1 and TRBJ1-1, with D possibly being TRBD1 (5 bases). Per the germline V gene, CDR1 is SQVTM and CDR2 is ANQGSEA. The germline V and J ends were trimmed by 4 bases and 0 bases, with 15 bases remaining between them. This CDR3 region has 15 residues.

Here the CDR3 reads CASSGTSGRLLPEQFF. The CDR3, as DNA: TGTGCCAGCAGCGGGACTAGCGGGAGGCTTCTCCCTGAGCAGTTCTTC. The chain has TRBV7-6 and TRBJ2-1, with TRBD2 matching 15 bases. CDR1 and CDR2 from the germline V gene are SGHVS and FNYEAQ. The CDR3 is 16 amino acids. V was pared by 5 bases and J by 9 bases, with 8 bases of the junction left unmatched.

CDR3 in amino acids: CASSPQSDTEAFF. CDR3 nucleotide sequence: TGTGCCAGCTCACCACAGTCAGACACTGAAGCTTTCTTT. The chain employs TRBV18 and TRBJ1-1, with D uncertain. The CDR3 runs to 13 residues. With 1 base removed from V and 3 bases from J, the gap between germline ends came to 6 bases. Germline CDR1 is KGHSH and CDR2 is LQKENI.

This sequence joins TRBV7-6 and TRBJ1-1; 7 bases line up with TRBD1. In germline, CDR1 is SGHVS, CDR2 FNYEAQ. This CDR3 comprises 14 residues. The ends lost 2 bases at V and 10 bases at J; junction bases unmatched: 10. This chain's CDR3 is CASSLPENRGRAFF. CDR3 nucleotides: TGTGCCAGCAGCTTACCGGAAAACAGGGGTCGAGCTTTCTTT.

The chain links TRBV12-5 to TRBJ2-6, with a possible D match to TRBD2 (7 bases). Trimming pared 9 bases from V and 4 bases from J, leaving 13 bases between. The CDR3 is 14 amino acids. CDR1 is LGHNT and CDR2 is FRNRAP in the germline V gene. CDR3 sequence reads: CASGGGAGANVLTF. CDR3 DNA sequence: TGTGCTAGCGGAGGGGGGGCCGGGGCCAACGTCCTGACTTTC.

The V call is TRBV9, the J call TRBJ2-7; a weak D match, TRBD1 (5 bases). The germline V gene encodes CDR1 SGDLS and CDR2 YYNGEE. V was pared by 2 bases and J by 2 bases, with 11 bases between. The CDR3 is 14 amino acids. The CDR3 protein is CASSVGHDPYEQYF. The CDR3 bases are TGTGCCAGCAGCGTTGGACACGACCCCTACGAGCAGTACTTC.

The CDR3 loop is CATSTVTPGTLRGETQYF. In nucleotides, the CDR3 is TGTGCCACCAGCACAGTTACGCCCGGGACTCTTCGCGGGGAGACCCAGTACTTC. This chain joins TRBV15 and TRBJ2-5, with a tentative D call TRBD2 (6 bases). The CDR3 is 18 amino acids. Germline CDR1 is LNHNV and CDR2 is YYDKDF (reference sequence). The V and J ends lost 4 bases and 5 bases respectively, with 26 bases between them.

This chain connects TRBV6-5 to TRBJ1-2; D possibly corresponds to TRBD1 (5 bases). The germline gives CDR1 MNHEY, CDR2 SVGAGI. This CDR3 is built from 14 residues. V lost 7 bases and J 7 bases, leaving 19 bases between the germline ends. The CDR3: CASNIGAGLAGYTF. The DNA of the CDR3 is TGTGCCAGCAACATAGGAGCAGGGTTGGCTGGCTACACCTTC.

The chain employs TRBV6-1 and TRBJ2-5, with 8 bases lining up with TRBD1. Germline V gene lookup returns CDR1 MNHNS and CDR2 SASEGT. CDR3 length: 14 residues. Trimming at V came to 1 base and at J to 5 bases, leaving 3 bases not matched to a gene. The chain's CDR3 is CASSEGYRGETQYF. Written as DNA, the CDR3 is TGTGCCAGCAGTGAAGGGTACAGGGGGGAGACCCAGTACTTC.

The chain is built from TRBV4-1 and TRBJ1-5; D remains unclear. V lost 1 base, J lost 2 bases, and 6 bases lay in between. The CDR3 totals 14 residues. Germline assignment: CDR1 MGHRA and CDR2 YSYEKL. This chain's CDR3 is CASSQVRGNQPQHF. DNA for the CDR3: TGCGCCAGCAGCCAAGTTCGGGGCAATCAGCCCCAGCATTTT.

This chain uses TRBV2 with TRBJ2-3; 7 nucleotides line up with TRBD2. The trim removed 11 bases at V and 3 bases at J, leaving 11 bases unmatched. The CDR3 covers 14 residues. Germline assignment: CDR1 SNHLY and CDR2 FYNNEI. CDR3 nucleotides: TGTGCCGGCCAGCGGGACGGTGTGACAGATACGCAGTATTTT. Encoded protein: CAGQRDGVTDTQYF. The full variable domain, its missing parts supplied by reference TRBV2 and TRBJ2-3, is EPEVTQTPSHQVTQMGQEVILRCVPISNHLYFYWYRQILGQKVEFLVSFYNNEISEKSEIFDDQFSVERPDGSNFTLKIRSTKLEDSAMYFCAGQRDGVTDTQYFGPGTRLTVL.

This clone was counted a single time. The chain uses TRBV5-6 and TRBJ2-7, with D maybe TRBD1 (6 bases). There are 14 residues in the CDR3. Germline V lookup: CDR1 SGHDT, CDR2 YYEEEE. The ends were cut back, 2 bases at V and 9 bases at J, with 18 bases in the middle. The CDR3 DNA follows: TGTGCCAGCAGCTTTGACGCTGGGGGCGCGAGGCAGTACTTC. Its translation is CASSFDAGGARQYF.

The rearrangement links TRBV5-6 to TRBJ2-2; 9 bases agree with TRBD1. Germline loops: CDR1 SGHDT, CDR2 YYEEEE. This CDR3 has 18 amino acids. V shed 3 bases and J 6 bases; nucleotides not matched to a gene: 15. The CDR3 region has the DNA TGTGCCAGCAGCTCCCTGTGGGGGGACAGGGCCGATTCCGGGGAGCTGTTTTTT. This codes for CASSSLWGDRADSGELFF.

This clone showed up many times. CDR3: CTSSQEYSTYNEQFF. DNA of the CDR3: TGCACCAGCAGCCAAGAATACTCCACCTACAATGAGCAGTTCTTC. The chain couples TRBV1 to TRBJ2-1; the table calls TRBD2, which could not be checked here. TRBV1 is flagged as a pseudogene. The CDR3 covers 15 residues.